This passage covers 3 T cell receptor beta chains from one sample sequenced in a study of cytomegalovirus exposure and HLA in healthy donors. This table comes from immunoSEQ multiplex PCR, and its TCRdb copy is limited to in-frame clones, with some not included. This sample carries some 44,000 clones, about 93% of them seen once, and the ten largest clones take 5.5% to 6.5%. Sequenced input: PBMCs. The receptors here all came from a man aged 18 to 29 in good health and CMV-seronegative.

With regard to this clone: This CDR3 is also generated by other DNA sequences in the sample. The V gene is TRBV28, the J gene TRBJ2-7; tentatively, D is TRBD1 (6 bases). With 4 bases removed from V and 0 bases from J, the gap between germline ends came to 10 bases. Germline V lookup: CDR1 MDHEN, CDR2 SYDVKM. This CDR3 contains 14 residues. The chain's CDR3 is CASSSTGSSYEQYF. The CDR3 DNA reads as TGTGCCAGCAGTTCAACAGGGAGCTCCTACGAGCAGTACTTC.

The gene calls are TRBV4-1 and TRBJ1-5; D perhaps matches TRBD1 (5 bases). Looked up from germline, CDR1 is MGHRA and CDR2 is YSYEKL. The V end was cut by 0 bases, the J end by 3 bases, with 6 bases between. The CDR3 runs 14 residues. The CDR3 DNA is TGCGCCAGCAGCCAAGACAGGGACAATCAGCCCCAGCATTTT. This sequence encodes CASSQDRDNQPQHF.

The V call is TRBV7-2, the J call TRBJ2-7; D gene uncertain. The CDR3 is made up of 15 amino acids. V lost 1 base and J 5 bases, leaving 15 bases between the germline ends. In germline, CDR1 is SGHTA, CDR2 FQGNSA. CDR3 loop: CASSLEASFTHEQYF. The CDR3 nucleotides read TGTGCCAGCAGCTTAGAGGCTAGTTTTACCCACGAGCAGTACTTC.